This paragraph covers one TCR beta chain sequence. Its specificity is not known. A J-beta primer mix and a sample-barcoded 5' primer were used in a second PCR of about 7 to 12 cycles. TCRdb processed the 5' RACE reads anew with MiXCR; each CDR3 protein has one entry. Of about 780,000 distinct CDR3 sequences listed, 46% were seen once; the top ten hold around a sixth. J gave up 9 bases and V 2 bases, and 18 bases lay outside the gene matches. Germline CDR1 KGHDR, CDR2 SFDVKD. The CDR3 runs to 19 residues. Peripheral blood from each donor was collected in a volume of ten milliliters. This specimen comes from a study of blood T cells in healthy people across ages. Study-wide findings and caveats: Diversity was higher, and naive CD4+ cells more numerous, in long-lived donors than in aged donors.

Source material: blood. This chain uses TRBV24-1 with TRBJ2-7, with 13 bases fitting TRBD2. This sequence originates from a man older than 75 in good health. CDR3 DNA: TGTGCCACCAGTGATTCTGGGACTGCAACTAGCGGGAGGGAAAATCGGCAGTACTTC. It translates to CATSDSGTATSGRENRQYF.